Below are 24 T cell receptor beta chains sequenced from a single sample in a study of Graves' ophthalmopathy and Graves' hyperthyroidism. The authors amplified TCR beta CDR3 regions from RNA transcripts. HTBI primers were used in a first-round RT-PCR, which preceded a second-round multiplex PCR. MiXCR was run by TCRdb on the multiplex PCR reads, yielding one entry per CDR3 protein. The data contain a few hundred thousand distinct CDR3 sequences, roughly 21% of them singletons. The sample comprised peripheral blood. These receptors all come from a woman younger than 30 with stable Graves' hyperthyroidism.

V and J are TRBV5-1 and TRBJ1-1; no reliable D call. CDR1 and CDR2 from the germline V gene are SGHRS and YFSETQ. The CDR3 is 14 amino acids. Trimming removed 4 bases at V and 3 bases at J, with 13 bases between. CDR3 in DNA: TGCGCCAGCAGCCCCACGACTGGGTACACTGAAGCTTTCTTT. Translating gives CASSPTTGYTEAFF. Combining the CDR3 with reference TRBV5-1 and TRBJ1-1 gives the whole variable domain KAGVTQTPRYLIKTRGQQVTLSCSPISGHRSVSWYQQTPGQGLQFLFEYFSETQRNKGNFPGRFSGRQFSNSRSEMNVSTLELGDSALYLCASSPTTGYTEAFFGQGTRLTVV.

In its sample, this clonotype was seen a few times. The V gene is TRBV5-1, the J gene TRBJ1-1; 7 bases agree with TRBD1. The ends lost 4 bases at V and 11 bases at J; junction bases unmatched: 8. Germline V gene lookup returns CDR1 SGHRS and CDR2 YFSETQ. The CDR3 length is 12 residues. CDR3 protein: CASSDGQVSAFF. CDR3 DNA sequence: TGCGCCAGCAGCGATGGACAGGTTAGCGCTTTCTTT.

This clonotype was seen at least ten times. This rearrangement joins TRBV20-1 to TRBJ1-1; D is possibly TRBD1 (5 bases). This CDR3 comprises 13 residues. Germline CDR1 is DFQATT and CDR2 is SNEGSKA (reference sequence). V lost 2 bases to trimming and J lost 4 bases, with 11 bases between them. CDR3 region: CSARWGFATEAFF. Here the CDR3 DNA reads TGCAGTGCTAGATGGGGGTTTGCCACTGAAGCTTTCTTT.

This rearrangement joins TRBV28 to TRBJ2-2; 11 bases map to TRBD2. From germline, CDR1 is MDHEN and CDR2 SYDVKM. V lost 2 bases to trimming and J lost 5 bases; unmatched junction nucleotides: 7. The CDR3 sequence is 17 residues long. The CDR3 DNA follows: TGTGCCAGCAGTTTAGGTAGCGGGAGGGCCCGGACCGGGGAGCTGTTTTTT. Its translation: CASSLGSGRARTGELFF.

This chain connects TRBV12-3 or TRBV12-4 to TRBJ2-7; D remains ambiguous. With 6 bases removed from V and 2 bases from J, the gap between germline ends came to 14 bases. The CDR3 has 14 residues. The CDR3 protein is CASSPGRLTYEQYF. The DNA for the CDR3 is TGTGCCAGCAGCCCAGGCAGGTTAACCTACGAGCAGTACTTC.

This clonotype came up many times. The chain is built from TRBV12-3 or TRBV12-4 and TRBJ2-7; 7 bases match TRBD2. Germline trimming cut 2 bases from V and 4 bases from J; bases unmatched to any gene: 8. The CDR3 is 15 amino acids. This chain's CDR3 is CASSLSPAGRYEQYF. The CDR3 DNA is TGTGCCAGCAGTTTAAGCCCAGCGGGAAGATACGAGCAGTACTTC.

This clonotype was picked up many times. The rearrangement joins TRBV6-1 to TRBJ1-1, with 8 bases lining up with TRBD1. J gave up 5 bases and V 2 bases, and 4 bases lay outside the gene matches. Germline CDR1 is MNHNS and CDR2 is SASEGT. The CDR3 is 14 residues long. CDR3 in amino acids: CASSESGGATEAFF. The CDR3 nucleotides are TGTGCCAGCAGTGAATCAGGGGGCGCGACTGAAGCTTTCTTT.

The chain has TRBV4-1 and TRBJ2-5; D possibly corresponds to TRBD1 (6 bases). V lost 2 bases, J lost 5 bases, and 18 bases lay in between. Germline V gene data show CDR1 as MGHRA and CDR2 as YSYEKL. The CDR3 covers 16 residues. For the CDR3, the DNA is TGCGCCAGCAGCCAATTCGGGTCGCAGGGGTCCGAGACCCAGTACTTC. Amino acid sequence: CASSQFGSQGSETQYF.

This clonotype occurred many times. This chain links TRBV12-3 or TRBV12-4 with TRBJ2-7; TRBD2 is a possible D gene (6 bases). The CDR3 sequence is 13 residues long. Trimming removed 5 bases at V and 2 bases at J, with 10 bases between. In nucleotides, the CDR3 is TGTGCCAGCAGTATCGGGAGAGCCTACGAGCAGTACTTC. Translating it yields CASSIGRAYEQYF.

This clonotype came up many times. The V gene is TRBV6-5, the J gene TRBJ2-7; D is tentatively TRBD1 or TRBD2 (6 bases each). The CDR3 runs to 16 residues. Germline assignment: CDR1 MNHEY and CDR2 SVGAGI. The germline V and J ends were trimmed by 0 bases and 5 bases, with 17 bases remaining between them. This CDR3 reads CASSYSNRGRNHEQYF. CDR3 nucleotide sequence: TGTGCCAGCAGTTACTCGAATCGGGGGCGCAACCACGAGCAGTACTTC.

V is TRBV6-1 and J is TRBJ1-1; D possibly corresponds to TRBD1 (5 bases). Germline loops: CDR1 MNHNS, CDR2 SASEGT. There are 13 residues in the CDR3. The V and J ends lost 5 bases and 7 bases respectively, with 14 bases between them. The CDR3 DNA follows: TGTGCCAGCAGTACAGAATGGGGGAGTGAAGCTTTCTTT. Its protein is CASSTEWGSEAFF.

In this sample, this clonotype turned up a few times. This rearrangement joins TRBV6-5 to TRBJ2-2; D gene uncertain. The length of the CDR3 is 14 residues. Trimming took 1 base from V and 1 from J, leaving 4 bases between them. Looked up from germline, CDR1 is MNHEY and CDR2 is SVGAGI. The CDR3 reads CASSYFVNTGELFF. CDR3 DNA: TGTGCCAGCAGTTACTTCGTGAACACCGGGGAGCTGTTTTTT.

This clonotype was counted ten times or more. V gene TRBV6-5 combines with J gene TRBJ2-7; 13 bases fit TRBD2. Germline CDR1 MNHEY, CDR2 SVGAGI. Trimming at V came to 4 bases and at J to 6 bases, leaving 12 bases not matched to a gene. The CDR3 runs to 17 residues. The CDR3 spells CASSLGLAGLGALEQYF. The CDR3 DNA reads TGTGCCAGCAGTTTGGGACTAGCGGGATTGGGGGCTCTCGAGCAGTACTTC.

In its sample, this clonotype was seen a few times. This rearrangement joins TRBV20-1 to TRBJ2-7, with D tentatively TRBD2 (6 bases). CDR3 length: 17 amino acids. V lost 2 bases and J lost 0, with 20 bases in between. From germline, CDR1 is DFQATT and CDR2 SNEGSKA (reference sequence). The CDR3 coding sequence is TGCAGTGCTAGACAGGAACCGGGACTGATAAGCTCCTACGAGCAGTACTTC. As protein: CSARQEPGLISSYEQYF.

This clonotype has ten or more counts. The CDR3 DNA is TGTGCCAGCAGCACCACGGGTACCAGGGGATTCTACGAGCAGTACTTC. Protein product: CASSTTGTRGFYEQYF. The V call is TRBV28, the J call TRBJ2-7; tentatively, D is TRBD1 (6 bases). Germline values: CDR1 MDHEN, CDR2 SYDVKM. Trimming stripped 6 bases from V and 3 bases from J, with 21 bases between. The CDR3 contains 16 residues.

The chain has TRBV11-2 and TRBJ2-7; D might be TRBD1 (5 bases). Deletions cut 1 base from V and 1 base from J, with 11 bases between. The length of the CDR3 is 15 residues. CDR1 and CDR2 (germline): SGHAT, FQNNGV. The CDR3 loop is CASSLGAGRSYEQYF. As DNA, the CDR3 is TGTGCCAGCAGCTTAGGGGCAGGGCGGTCCTACGAGCAGTACTTC.

This clonotype has a count of ten or more. The chain is built from TRBV19 and TRBJ1-5; D is perhaps TRBD1 (5 bases). Looked up from germline, CDR1 is LNHDA and CDR2 is SQIVND (reference sequence). V was cut by 3 bases and J by 4 bases, with 10 bases left in between. This CDR3 has 14 amino acids. The CDR3 is CASSMGGVNQPQHF. The CDR3, as DNA: TGTGCCAGTAGTATGGGAGGGGTAAATCAGCCCCAGCATTTT. The full variable domain, with the rest looked up from reference TRBV19 and TRBJ1-5, is DGGITQSPKYLFRKEGQNVTLSCEQNLNHDAMYWYRQDPGQGLRLIYYSQIVNDFQKGDIAEGYSVSREKKESFPLTVTSAQKNPTAFYLCASSMGGVNQPQHFGDGTRLSIL.

On this clonotype: Possible read error: a much larger clone is one base away. The rearrangement links TRBV6-1 to TRBJ1-5; unclear D gene. This CDR3 region has 12 residues. The germline V gene encodes CDR1 MNHNS and CDR2 SASEGT. The DNA for the CDR3 is TGTGCCAGCAAGCGGGGAGATCAGCCCCAGCGTTTT. It codes for CASKRGDQPQRF.

The rearrangement joins TRBV6-1 to TRBJ1-6; D perhaps matches TRBD1 (6 bases). The CDR3 runs 16 residues. Germline values: CDR1 MNHNS, CDR2 SASEGT. V dropped 6 bases and J dropped 0 bases, with 12 bases sitting between them. CDR3 residues: CASSWTESSYNSPLHF. In nucleotides, the CDR3 is TGTGCCAGCAGCTGGACAGAGAGCTCCTATAATTCACCCCTCCACTTT.

The gene calls are TRBV20-1 and TRBJ2-7; 8 nucleotides align to TRBD2. CDR3 size: 13 residues. With V trimmed by 4 bases and J by 2 bases, 4 bases remained unmatched. The V gene's germline CDR1 is DFQATT and CDR2 SNEGSKA (reference sequence). This CDR3 reads CSAKGLATYEQYF. As DNA, the CDR3 is TGCAGTGCTAAAGGACTAGCCACCTACGAGCAGTACTTC.

This clonotype was seen many times. The V and J genes are TRBV5-1 and TRBJ2-5; perhaps D is TRBD1 or TRBD2 (5 bases each). V lost 6 bases and J 5 bases, leaving 14 bases between the germline ends. Germline values: CDR1 SGHRS, CDR2 YFSETQ. The CDR3 runs 13 residues. This CDR3 reads CASNPGTGETQYF. The CDR3 DNA reads as TGCGCCAGCAATCCCGGGACGGGGGAGACCCAGTACTTC.

The J gene is TRBJ1-2, the V gene TRBV27, with a tentative D call TRBD1 (6 bases). Germline V gene sequence: CDR1 MNHEY, CDR2 SMNVEV (reference sequence). V lost 1 base, J lost 7 bases, and 13 bases lay in between. CDR3 length equals 14 residues. As DNA, the CDR3 is TGTGCCAGCAGTTTATACTTGGACAGCGGTGGCTACACCTTC. This sequence encodes CASSLYLDSGGYTF.

V and J are TRBV27 and TRBJ2-7; 10 bases fit TRBD2. This CDR3 is 14 amino acids long. V lost 4 bases and J lost 6; bases outside the gene matches: 6. Germline V gives CDR1 MNHEY, CDR2 SMNVEV (reference sequence). CDR3 nucleotides: TGTGCCAGCAGTTCAATTAGCGGGAGGTCCGAGCAGTACTTC. Encoded protein: CASSSISGRSEQYF.

This clonotype was seen many times. The rearrangement uses TRBV6-1 and TRBJ1-5; D uncertain. V lost 6 bases to trimming and J lost 10 bases, with 16 bases between them. This CDR3 spans 13 amino acids. Germline V lookup: CDR1 MNHNS, CDR2 SASEGT. The CDR3 DNA reads as TGTGCCAGCAGGAAGGCTCGGGAGGGCCCCCAGCATTTT. Protein: CASRKAREGPQHF.